The 20 T cell receptor beta chains presented below share a single source sample, sequenced in a study of spatial heterogeneity in lung cancer. TCRdb used MiXCR to reprocess the 5' RACE reads, holding one entry per CDR3 protein. The profile shows more than 25,000 distinct CDR3 sequences, 7.1% of them singletons. General study results and limits: The number of expanded tumor alpha and beta chains correlated with mutation number.

What these receptors recognize is not known. Time point indicated: sample taken at primary tumor resection. Source: lung tumor tissue, taken at surgery. The receptors originated from a male donor with early-stage non-small cell lung cancer.

The rearrangement joins TRBV19 to TRBJ1-5; D perhaps matches TRBD1 (5 bases). This CDR3 has 17 residues. CDR1 and CDR2 from the germline V gene are LNHDA and SQIVND (reference sequence). Trimming took off 3 bases at V and 3 bases at J, with 18 bases between the two ends. For the CDR3, the DNA is TGTGCCAGTAGTATGATGTGGGGCCTCATACTCAATCAGCCCCAGCATTTT. Amino acids: CASSMMWGLILNQPQHF. Full variable domain (remainder filled in from reference TRBV19 and TRBJ1-5): DGGITQSPKYLFRKEGQNVTLSCEQNLNHDAMYWYRQDPGQGLRLIYYSQIVNDFQKGDIAEGYSVSREKKESFPLTVTSAQKNPTAFYLCASSMMWGLILNQPQHFGDGTRLSIL.

In this sample, this clonotype turned up many times. The rearrangement links TRBV20-1 to TRBJ2-2; 8 bases are shared with TRBD1. This CDR3 has 15 amino acids. Germline CDR1 DFQATT, CDR2 SNEGSKA (reference sequence). The J segment lost 1 base and the V segment lost 6 bases, leaving 7 bases of the junction unmatched. The CDR3 DNA reads as TGCAGTGCGGAGGGACAGGTCGTGAACACCGGGGAGCTGTTTTTT. This codes for CSAEGQVVNTGELFF.

This clonotype showed up many times. This chain joins TRBV10-2 and TRBJ2-7; 8 nucleotides agree with TRBD1. This CDR3 is built from 14 residues. J lost 1 base, V lost 5 bases, and 4 bases had no gene match. Germline V CDR1 and CDR2: WSHSY, SAAADI. The CDR3 spells CASSRDRTSYEQYF. CDR3 nucleotide sequence: TGCGCCAGCAGTAGGGACAGGACTTCCTACGAGCAGTACTTC.

This clonotype has just a few counts. This chain uses TRBV29-1 with TRBJ1-2, with 11 bases matching TRBD1. V lost 6 bases and J lost 2; bases outside the gene matches: 2. This CDR3 has 13 amino acids. The V gene's germline CDR1 is SQVTM and CDR2 ANQGSEA. In DNA, the CDR3 is TGCAGCGTGAGGACAGGGGGCAACTATGGCTACACCTTC. It encodes CSVRTGGNYGYTF.

At least ten counts were recorded for this clonotype. V and J are TRBV7-2 and TRBJ2-1, with D perhaps matching TRBD1 (6 bases). The CDR3 has 15 amino acids. V was trimmed by 2 bases and J by 2 bases, leaving 10 bases between them. Germline loops: CDR1 SGHTA, CDR2 FQGNSA. CDR3 nucleotides: TGTGCCAGCAGCTTACAGACAGGAACCTACAATGAGCAGTTCTTC. Its translation is CASSLQTGTYNEQFF. The full variable domain, rest sourced from reference TRBV7-2 and TRBJ2-1, is GAGVSQSPSNKVTEKGKDVELRCDPISGHTALYWYRQSLGQGLEFLIYFQGNSAPDKSGLPSDRFSAERTGGSVSTLTIQRTQQEDSAVYLCASSLQTGTYNEQFFGPGTRLTVL.

In this sample, this clonotype turned up a few times. The chain recombines TRBV27 with TRBJ2-3; D uncertain. V was clipped by 6 bases and J by 2 bases, with 3 bases between them. The CDR3 spans 11 residues. Germline values: CDR1 MNHEY, CDR2 SMNVEV (reference sequence). The DNA for the CDR3 is TGTGCCAGCAGATCCACAGATACGCAGTATTTT. Protein product: CASRSTDTQYF.

This clonotype was counted ten times or more. The chain links TRBV5-5 to TRBJ2-6, with 7 bases identical to TRBD1. CDR1 is SGHKS, CDR2 YYEKEE, per germline (reference sequence). This CDR3 comprises 14 residues. The trim removed 6 bases at V and 2 bases at J, leaving 2 bases unmatched. For the CDR3, the DNA is TGTGCCAGCACTCAGGGGGCTGGGGCCAACGTCCTGACTTTC. It codes for CASTQGAGANVLTF.

There are many counts of this clonotype. The chain recombines TRBV6-5 with TRBJ1-2; D gene unclear. The V end lost 4 bases, the J end lost 8 bases, and 14 bases lay between the germline ends. The length of the CDR3 is 13 residues. Germline CDR1 MNHEY, CDR2 SVGAGI. The CDR3 nucleotides are TGTGCCAGCAGTTTGGACCCCAAGGGCGGCTACACCTTC. Translating it yields CASSLDPKGGYTF.

Only a few counts were recorded for this clonotype. J is TRBJ2-5 and V is TRBV6-1; 10 nucleotides align to TRBD1. Germline CDR1 reads MNHNS; CDR2 reads SASEGT. The CDR3 has 14 amino acids. V lost 5 bases to trimming and J lost 5 bases; unmatched junction nucleotides: 5. The CDR3 coding sequence is TGTGCCAGCAGTCGACAGGGGGCACAGGAGACCCAGTACTTC. Translating it yields CASSRQGAQETQYF.

This clonotype is medium-sized in the sample. The chain links TRBV7-2 to TRBJ1-5; the D is unclear. This CDR3 is 15 amino acids long. With 6 bases removed from V and 2 bases from J, the gap between germline ends came to 14 bases. Germline values: CDR1 SGHTA, CDR2 FQGNSA. CDR3 residues: CASSFPTGGNQPQHF. The CDR3 coding sequence is TGTGCCAGCAGTTTCCCTACGGGAGGCAATCAGCCCCAGCATTTT.

This clonotype was detected many times. The chain joins TRBV12-3 or TRBV12-4 to TRBJ1-5; perhaps TRBD1 as D (5 bases). This CDR3 is 14 amino acids long. Trimming left V 3 bases short and J 7 bases short, with 13 bases between. CDR3 coding DNA: TGTGCCAGCAGTTTCAGCGGGGGTGGACAGCCCCAGCATTTT. It codes for CASSFSGGGQPQHF.

The chain employs TRBV7-2 and TRBJ2-6; D may be TRBD2 (7 bases). The ends were cut back, 3 bases at V and 2 bases at J, with 11 bases in the middle. Per the germline V gene, CDR1 is SGHTA and CDR2 is FQGNSA. This CDR3 has 16 amino acids. The CDR3 DNA follows: TGTGCCAGCAGCTTTTGGGGGGGCCCTGGGGCCAACGTCCTGACTTTC. As protein: CASSFWGGPGANVLTF.

This clonotype was counted only a few times. V gene TRBV6-6 combines with J gene TRBJ2-1; D ambiguous. V dropped 4 bases and J dropped 5 bases, with 21 bases sitting between them. The germline V gene has CDR1 MNHNY and CDR2 SVGAGI (reference sequence). This CDR3 spans 17 amino acids. The CDR3 DNA follows: TGTGCCAGCAGTTCCCGACCCGGTCTCCTATCTAACAATGAGCAGTTCTTC. Amino acids: CASSSRPGLLSNNEQFF.

This clonotype was counted many times. The chain links TRBV19 to TRBJ2-2, with TRBD2 as a possible D gene (5 bases). Germline values: CDR1 LNHDA, CDR2 SQIVND (reference sequence). The CDR3 consists of 14 residues. Trimming left V 7 bases short and J 1 base short, with 10 bases between. The CDR3 nucleotides read TGTGCCAGTACCAGCGGACTGAACACCGGGGAGCTGTTTTTT. The encoded protein is CASTSGLNTGELFF. The full variable domain, rest sourced from reference TRBV19 and TRBJ2-2, is DGGITQSPKYLFRKEGQNVTLSCEQNLNHDAMYWYRQDPGQGLRLIYYSQIVNDFQKGDIAEGYSVSREKKESFPLTVTSAQKNPTAFYLCASTSGLNTGELFFGEGSRLTVL.

This clonotype occurred many times. V usage is TRBV3-1 and J usage is TRBJ1-1, with 7 bases that match TRBD1. The CDR3 loop spans 13 amino acids. After removal of 1 base from V and 6 bases from J, the junction contained 2 bases not matched to a gene. From germline, CDR1 is LGHDT and CDR2 YNNKEL (reference sequence). CDR3 nucleotides: TGTGCCAGCAGCCAAGCCCAGGGGGCTGAAGCTTTCTTT. Protein: CASSQAQGAEAFF.

V gene TRBV6-2 or TRBV6-3 combines with J gene TRBJ2-7; D is ambiguous. The CDR3 is made up of 17 amino acids. Germline values: CDR1 MNHEY, CDR2 SVGEGT. V gave up 5 bases and J gave up 3 bases, with 23 bases separating them. In DNA form, the CDR3 reads TGTGCCAGCAGTCACATACGAGTTCGCGTGGGTTTCTACGAGCAGTACTTC. The encoded protein is CASSHIRVRVGFYEQYF.

There are many counts of this clonotype. The V and J genes are TRBV6-6 and TRBJ2-7, with 7 nucleotides matching TRBD2. V gave up 2 bases and J gave up 1 base; unmatched junction bases: 5. Germline CDR1 MNHNY, CDR2 SVGAGI (reference sequence). This CDR3 region has 15 residues. CDR3 sequence (DNA): TGTGCCAGCAGTTACGGGCTAGCGGTTTCCTACGAGCAGTACTTC. Its protein is CASSYGLAVSYEQYF.

This clonotype was seen more than once but under ten times. This chain's CDR3 is CASSQDSYNEQFF. The DNA for the CDR3 is TGCGCCAGCAGCCAGGACAGTTACAATGAGCAGTTCTTC. V is TRBV5-1 and J is TRBJ2-1, with D maybe TRBD1 (6 bases). With 4 bases removed from V and 4 bases from J, the gap between germline ends came to 9 bases. The germline gives CDR1 SGHRS, CDR2 YFSETQ. This CDR3 is built from 13 residues.

This clonotype was counted many times. This chain links TRBV28 with TRBJ2-3; 7 nucleotides align to TRBD2. V was clipped by 6 bases and J by 8 bases; unmatched bases: 20. The CDR3 consists of 17 residues. In germline, CDR1 is MDHEN, CDR2 SYDVKM. The CDR3 is CASSPLRGGEAAVTQYF. The DNA for the CDR3 is TGTGCCAGCAGCCCCCTCCGTGGGGGGGAAGCGGCTGTTACGCAGTATTTT.

This clonotype was counted at least ten times. The gene calls are TRBV12-3 or TRBV12-4 and TRBJ2-3; 12 bases fit TRBD2. The junction had 3 bases not matched to a gene; V was cut back by 4 bases and J by 4 bases. The CDR3 consists of 15 residues. CDR3 in amino acids: CASSYRTSGADTQYF. The CDR3, as DNA: TGTGCCAGCAGTTACAGGACTAGCGGGGCAGATACGCAGTATTTT.